This T cell receptor (beta chain) appears in the sequencing data of a study of blood T cell repertoires in COVID-19 (dated by TCRdb to between 2020 and 2021). As for the study more broadly: Collaborator samples came from the United States, Italy and Spain and covered acute and convalescent phases of COVID-19. The prospective study material was composed of cDNA or gDNA derived from T cells, B-cell-depleted T cells, or PBMCs. Deeply sampled blood TCRbeta repertoires from subjects exposed to, actively infected with, or recovered from COVID-19 were included in the dataset. The repertoires were released in a freely available public database meant as a resource for research on the immune response to SARS-CoV-2. The samples were drawn from two sources: the first 160 participants of the ongoing ImmuneRACE study, and fewer than 1,500 subjects contributed by 6 global collaborators. The sample metadata nearly always contained a de-identified subject ID, COVID-19 status, age in years and sex. Where available, HLA class I and class II types were obtained from metadata supplied by the sample provider rather than from assay-based typing.

The germline V gene encodes CDR1 SGHDT and CDR2 YYEEEE. The V end gives up 4 bases and the J end 2 bases, leaving 7 bases in the junction not matched to a gene. The CDR3 numbers 15 residues from cysteine through phenylalanine. Only the CDR3 portion is preserved as DNA: 45 bases, with reading frame beginning at the first base. Collaborating institutions collected whole blood in K2EDTA tubes following their own protocols. Collaborator samples were shipped for TCRbeta analysis as frozen whole blood, isolated PBMCs, or DNA extracted from either sample type. On the study overall, not on this receptor specifically: How much clinical and demographic metadata was included differed by source and by participant, and the metadata was provided uncurated.

A word on this clone: What antigen it recognizes has not been identified. Base-call qualities are not available, and no considerably larger clone is one nucleotide away.

TCRbeta CDR3 regions were amplified from genomic DNA using the immunoSEQ Assay, a bias-controlled multiplex PCR. Turning to the authors' computational methods: Nucleated cell counts per sample were estimated from amplification of reference gene primers within the assay. To quantify the absolute abundance of each unique TCRbeta CDR3 rearrangement, sequence reads were collapsed and filtered. Productive Simpson clonality was computed per sample as the square root of Simpson's diversity index over productive rearrangements. TCRdb re-hosts the immuneACCESS table, in-frame sequences only. Its copies lack some clones; in the studies checked, an unresolved V gene accounts for under half of them, and the cause for the rest is not known. Clone size and the V and J calls come from that table; the DNA yielded D and trimming. The sample has 200,000 to 250,000 clones on record, 85% of them singletons. The ten largest clones take up around 6.5% of the sample.

The V gene is TRBV5-6 and the J gene is TRBJ1-2; TRBD1 fits 8 bases in the junction. The TCR comes from a woman aged 55-70 years with active or convalescent COVID-19. Sequencing input: peripheral blood. The nucleotide sequence is given as TGTGCCAGCAGCACCGGGACAGGATTAAACTATGGCTACACCTTC. Protein translation: CASSTGTGLNYGYTF. Here the CDR3 is joined to the reference TRBV5-6 and TRBJ1-2 genes, and the full variable domain is: DAGVTQSPTHLIKTRGQQVTLRCSPKSGHDTVSWYQQALGQGPQFIFQYYEEEERQRGNFPDRFSGHQFPNYSSELNVNALLLGDSALYLCASSTGTGLNYGYTFGSGTRLTVV.